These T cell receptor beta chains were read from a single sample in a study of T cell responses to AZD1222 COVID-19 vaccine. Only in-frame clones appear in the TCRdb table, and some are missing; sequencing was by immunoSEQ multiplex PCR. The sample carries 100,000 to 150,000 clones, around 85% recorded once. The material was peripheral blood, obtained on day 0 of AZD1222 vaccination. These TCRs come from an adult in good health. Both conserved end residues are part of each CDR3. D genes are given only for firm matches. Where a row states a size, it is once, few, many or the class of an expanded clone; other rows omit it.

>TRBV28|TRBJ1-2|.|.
TGTGCCAGTGGGCCCATTTTCCCCTATGGCTACACCTTC
CASGPIFPYGYTF
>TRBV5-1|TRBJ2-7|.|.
TGCGCCAGCAGGCATGAAAGCGAGCAGTACTTC
CASRHESEQYF
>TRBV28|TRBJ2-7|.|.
TGTGCCAGCAGGGGACTCCTGGCCTACGAGCAGTACTTC
CASRGLLAYEQYF
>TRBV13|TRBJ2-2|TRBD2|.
TGTGCCCGCCGCGGGGCCGGGACTCGCGGGGGGGCAGGCACCGGGGAGCTGTTTTTT
CARRGAGTRGGAGTGELFF
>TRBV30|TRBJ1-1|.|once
TGTGCCTGGAGTGTCCCAAATATTCACACTGAAGCTTTCTTT
CAWSVPNIHTEAFF
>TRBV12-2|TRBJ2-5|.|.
TGTGCAAGTCGCTTAGCGAGGGGACAGGGGATCCAAGAGACCCAGTACTTC
CASRLARGQGIQETQYF
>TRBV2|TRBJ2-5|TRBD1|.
TGTGCCAGCAGTGGCGGACAGGCGGAGACCCAGTACTTC
CASSGGQAETQYF
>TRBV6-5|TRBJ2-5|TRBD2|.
TGTGCCAGCAGTTCGGGACTAGCGGGGAGACAAGAGACCCAGTACTTC
CASSSGLAGRQETQYF
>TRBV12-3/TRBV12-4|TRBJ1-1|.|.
TGTGCCAGCAGTTTAGGGTCAGCCACTGAAGCTTTCTTT
CASSLGSATEAFF
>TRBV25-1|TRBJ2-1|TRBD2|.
TGTGCCAGCAGGCCCGGGACTAGCGGGGCCGATGAGCAGTTCTTC
CASRPGTSGADEQFF
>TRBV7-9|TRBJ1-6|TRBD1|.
TGTGCCAGCAGCCACGTGGCCGACAGGGCAAGCTCACCCCTCCACTTT
CASSHVADRASSPLHF
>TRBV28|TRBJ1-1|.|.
TGTGCCAGCACGACAGGTTTGGGGCCTGCTTTCTTT
CASTTGLGPAFF
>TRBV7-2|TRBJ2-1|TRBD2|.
TGTGCCAGCAGCTTGACTAGCGGGGGGTGGGATGAGCAGTTCTTC
CASSLTSGGWDEQFF
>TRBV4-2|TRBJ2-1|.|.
TGTGCCAGCAGCCAAGCTGCCAATGAGCAGTTCTTC
CASSQAANEQFF